The clone carrying this T cell receptor (beta chain) was seen more than once but under ten times. No antigen is known for it. Germline V lookup: CDR1 SGDLS, CDR2 YYNGEE. The CDR3 totals 15 residues. V lost 1 base to trimming and J lost 1 base; unmatched junction nucleotides: 1. The record originates from a study of human T cells and chemical hapten exposure. Study findings and constraints: Against controls, expanded TCRs gave rise to significantly more large CDR3 similarity clusters. Because all patients had alopecia, their immune responses might differ from healthy ones.

MiXCR, applied by TCRdb to the RACE reads, yields one record per CDR3 protein. Of tens of thousands of distinct CDR3 sequences listed, under 15% were seen once; the top ten hold approximately 5.2%. Regarding time point: patch test 3, about 24 weeks after DPC sensitization. Sample treatment: therapeutic diphenylcyclopropenone sensitization with weekly scalp DPC. The sequencing used whole blood, collected in connection with sensitization to the hapten diphenylcyclopropenone (DPC). The receptor's source is a woman between 45 and 65 years old with alopecia areata. Some clones in this sample may be carry-over from other donors' samples. The chain combines TRBV9 with TRBJ2-1; TRBD2 agrees at 8 bases. Here the CDR3 reads CASSVSGSSYNEQFF. The CDR3 DNA reads as TGTGCCAGCAGCGTAAGCGGGAGTTCCTACAATGAGCAGTTCTTC.